This TCR beta chain was obtained from a study of early T cells in non-severe SARS-CoV-2 infection. The CDR3 totals 15 residues. From germline, CDR1 is MNHNY and CDR2 SVGAGI (reference sequence). The J segment lost 1 base and the V segment lost 5 bases, leaving 4 bases of the junction unmatched. Researchers tagged individual cDNA molecules with unique molecular identifiers. One entry per CDR3 protein, called by TCRdb with MiXCR from the 5' RACE reads. The sample has about 76,000 distinct CDR3 sequences; approximately 10% are singletons. The clonotype was recovered from an adult who was a healthcare worker with PCR-confirmed SARS-CoV-2 infection or an uninfected control (not recorded which). V and J are TRBV6-6 and TRBJ2-7; TRBD2 matches 11 bases. Sequencing used whole blood. This chain's CDR3 is CASSTTSGVSYEQYF. The CDR3 DNA sequence: TGTGCCAGCAGTACGACTAGCGGGGTTTCCTACGAGCAGTACTTC.